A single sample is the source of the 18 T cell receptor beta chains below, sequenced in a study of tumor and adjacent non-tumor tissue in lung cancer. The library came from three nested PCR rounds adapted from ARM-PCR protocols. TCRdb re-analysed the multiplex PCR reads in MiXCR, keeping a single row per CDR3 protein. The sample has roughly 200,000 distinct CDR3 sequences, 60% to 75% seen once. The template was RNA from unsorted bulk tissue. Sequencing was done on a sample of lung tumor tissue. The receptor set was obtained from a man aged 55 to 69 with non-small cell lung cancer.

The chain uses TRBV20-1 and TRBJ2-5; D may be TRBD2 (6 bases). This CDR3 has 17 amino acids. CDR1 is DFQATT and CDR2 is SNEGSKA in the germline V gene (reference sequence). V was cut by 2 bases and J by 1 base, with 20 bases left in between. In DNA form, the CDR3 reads TGCAGTGCTAGATATTTGAGGACTATCGGGGTCCAAGAGACCCAGTACTTC. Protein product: CSARYLRTIGVQETQYF.

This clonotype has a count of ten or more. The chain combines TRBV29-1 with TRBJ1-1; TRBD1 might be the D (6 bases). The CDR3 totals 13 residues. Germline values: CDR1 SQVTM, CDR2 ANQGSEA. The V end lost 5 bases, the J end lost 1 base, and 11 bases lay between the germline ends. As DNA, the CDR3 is TGCAGCGTTAGGGGGAGGGCGAACACTGAAGCTTTCTTT. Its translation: CSVRGRANTEAFF.

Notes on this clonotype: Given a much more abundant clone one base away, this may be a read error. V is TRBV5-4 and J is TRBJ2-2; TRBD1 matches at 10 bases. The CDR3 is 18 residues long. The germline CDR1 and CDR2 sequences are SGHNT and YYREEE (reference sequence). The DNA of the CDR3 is TGTGCCAGCGGCTTGGACAGGGGGGATTTGTTAAACACCGGGGAGCTGTTTTTT. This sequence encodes CASGLDRGDLLNTGELFF. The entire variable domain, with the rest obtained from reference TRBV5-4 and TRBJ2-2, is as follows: ETGVTQSPTHLIKTRGQQVTLRCSSQSGHNTVSWYQQALGQGPQFIFQYYREEENGRGNFPPRFSGLQFPNYSSELNVNALELDDSALYLCASGLDRGDLLNTGELFFGEGSRLTVL.

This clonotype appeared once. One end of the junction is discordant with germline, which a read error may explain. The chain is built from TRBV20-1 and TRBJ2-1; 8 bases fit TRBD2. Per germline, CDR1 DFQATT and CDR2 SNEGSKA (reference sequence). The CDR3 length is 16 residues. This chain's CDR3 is CSADNPVAGTYHEQFF. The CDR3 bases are TGCAGTGCCGACAACCCTGTAGCGGGAACCTACCATGAGCAGTTCTTC.

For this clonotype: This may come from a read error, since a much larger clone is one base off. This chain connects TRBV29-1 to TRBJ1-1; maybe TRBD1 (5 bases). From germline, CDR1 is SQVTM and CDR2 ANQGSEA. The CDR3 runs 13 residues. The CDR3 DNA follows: TGCAGCGCCGTTACAGGTTTGAGAACTGAAGCTTACTTT. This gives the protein CSAVTGLRTEAYF.

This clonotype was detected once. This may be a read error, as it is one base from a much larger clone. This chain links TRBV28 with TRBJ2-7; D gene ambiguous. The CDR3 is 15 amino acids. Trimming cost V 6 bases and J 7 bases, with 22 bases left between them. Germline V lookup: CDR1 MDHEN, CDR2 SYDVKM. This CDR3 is CASRRTVGDGGEQYF. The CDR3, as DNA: TGTGCCAGCAGGAGAACAGTGGGCGACGGTGGGGAGCAGTACTTC.

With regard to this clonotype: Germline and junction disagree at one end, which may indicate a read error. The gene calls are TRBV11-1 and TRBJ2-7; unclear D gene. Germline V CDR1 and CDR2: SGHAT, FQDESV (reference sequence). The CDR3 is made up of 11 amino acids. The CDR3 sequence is CVSSVGYEQYF. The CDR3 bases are TGTGTCAGCAGCGTAGGGTACGAGCAGTACTTC.

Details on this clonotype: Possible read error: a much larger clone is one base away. The CDR3 loop reads CASSENRNSPLHF. Here the CDR3 DNA reads TGTGCCAGCAGTGAAAATAGGAATTCACCCCTCCACTTT. J is TRBJ1-6 and V is TRBV6-1; D unclear. Trimming stripped 2 bases from V and 7 bases from J, with 6 bases between. This CDR3 contains 13 residues. Germline values: CDR1 MNHNS, CDR2 SASEGT.

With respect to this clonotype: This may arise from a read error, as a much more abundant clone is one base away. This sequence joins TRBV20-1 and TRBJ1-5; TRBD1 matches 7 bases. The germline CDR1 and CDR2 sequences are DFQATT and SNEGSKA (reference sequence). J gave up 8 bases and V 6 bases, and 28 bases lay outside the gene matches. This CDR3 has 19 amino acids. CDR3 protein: CSANEGMTGLLTTNKPQHF. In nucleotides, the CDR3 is TGCAGTGCAAACGAAGGGATGACAGGGCTACTGACTACAAATAAGCCCCAGCATTTT.

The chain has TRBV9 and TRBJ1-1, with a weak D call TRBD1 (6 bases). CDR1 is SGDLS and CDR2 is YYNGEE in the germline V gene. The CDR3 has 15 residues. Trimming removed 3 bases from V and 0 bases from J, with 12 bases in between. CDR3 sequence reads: CASSAADRLNTEAFF. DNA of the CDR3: TGTGCCAGCAGCGCTGCCGACAGGCTGAACACTGAAGCTTTCTTT.

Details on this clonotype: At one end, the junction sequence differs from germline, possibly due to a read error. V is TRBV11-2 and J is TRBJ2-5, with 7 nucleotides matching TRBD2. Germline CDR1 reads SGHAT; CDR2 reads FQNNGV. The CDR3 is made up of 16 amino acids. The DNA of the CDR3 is TGTGCCAGCAGCTCCATAATGGGGGGGTCAAAGGAGACCCAATACTTC. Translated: CASSSIMGGSKETQYF.

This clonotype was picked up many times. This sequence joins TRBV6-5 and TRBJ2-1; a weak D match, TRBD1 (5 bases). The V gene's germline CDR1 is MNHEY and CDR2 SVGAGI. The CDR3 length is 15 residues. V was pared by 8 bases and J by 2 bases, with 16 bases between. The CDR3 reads CASLRNQGTYNEQFF. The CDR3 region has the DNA TGTGCCAGCCTACGTAACCAGGGAACCTACAATGAGCAGTTCTTC.

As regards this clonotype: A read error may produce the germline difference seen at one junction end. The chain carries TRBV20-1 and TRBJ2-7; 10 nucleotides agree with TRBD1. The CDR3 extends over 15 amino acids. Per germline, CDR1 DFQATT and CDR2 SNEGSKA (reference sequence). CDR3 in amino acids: CSAQPGTGVTYERYF. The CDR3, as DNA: TGCAGTGCGCAACCCGGGACAGGGGTAACCTACGAGCGGTACTTC.

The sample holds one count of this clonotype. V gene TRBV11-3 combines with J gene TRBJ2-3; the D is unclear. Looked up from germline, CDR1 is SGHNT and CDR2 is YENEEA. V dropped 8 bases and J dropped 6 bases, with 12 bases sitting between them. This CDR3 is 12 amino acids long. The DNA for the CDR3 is TGTGCCAGCGGTCGGACCCCTGATACGCAGTATTTT. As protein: CASGRTPDTQYF.

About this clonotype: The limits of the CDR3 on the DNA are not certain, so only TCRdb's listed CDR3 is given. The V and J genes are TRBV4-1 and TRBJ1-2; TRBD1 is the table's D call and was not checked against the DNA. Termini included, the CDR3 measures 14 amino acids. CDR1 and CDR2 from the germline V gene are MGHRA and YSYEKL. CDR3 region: CVSSQDTGNYGCTF.

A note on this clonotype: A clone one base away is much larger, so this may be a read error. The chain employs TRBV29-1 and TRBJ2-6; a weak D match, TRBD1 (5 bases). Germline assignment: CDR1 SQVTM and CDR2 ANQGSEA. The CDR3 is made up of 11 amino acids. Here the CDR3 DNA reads TGCAGCGTTCTTGGGGCCAACGTCCTGGCTTTC. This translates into CSVLGANVLAF.

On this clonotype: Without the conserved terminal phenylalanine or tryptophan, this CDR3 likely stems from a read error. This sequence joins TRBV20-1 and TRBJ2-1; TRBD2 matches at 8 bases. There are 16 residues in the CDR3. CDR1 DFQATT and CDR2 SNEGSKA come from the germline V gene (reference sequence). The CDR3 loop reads CGASGRAGGTYNEQFL. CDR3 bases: TGCGGTGCTAGCGGGCGGGCGGGGGGCACCTACAATGAGCAGTTCTTA.

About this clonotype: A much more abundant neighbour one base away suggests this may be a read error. CDR3 sequence reads: CASSQGVRQAISFYGYTF. The CDR3 DNA reads TGCGCCAGCAGCCAGGGGGTGCGGCAGGCGATTAGCTTCTATGGCTACACCTTC. This chain connects TRBV4-1 to TRBJ1-2; perhaps TRBD1 as D (5 bases). Trimming pared 3 bases from V and 4 bases from J, leaving 24 bases between. Germline loops: CDR1 MGHRA, CDR2 YSYEKL. The CDR3 has 18 amino acids.